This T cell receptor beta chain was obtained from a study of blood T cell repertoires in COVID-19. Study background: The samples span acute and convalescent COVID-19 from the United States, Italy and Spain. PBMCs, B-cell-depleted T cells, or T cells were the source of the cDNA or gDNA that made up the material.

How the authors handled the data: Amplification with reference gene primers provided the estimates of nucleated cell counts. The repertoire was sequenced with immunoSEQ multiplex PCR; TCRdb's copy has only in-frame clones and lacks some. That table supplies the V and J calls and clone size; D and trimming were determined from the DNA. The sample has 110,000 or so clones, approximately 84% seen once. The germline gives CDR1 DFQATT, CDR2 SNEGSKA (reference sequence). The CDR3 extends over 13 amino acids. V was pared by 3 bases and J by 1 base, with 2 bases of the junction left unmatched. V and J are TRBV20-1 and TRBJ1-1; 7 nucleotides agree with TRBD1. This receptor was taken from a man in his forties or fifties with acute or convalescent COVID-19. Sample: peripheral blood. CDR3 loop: CSASAGGNTEAFF. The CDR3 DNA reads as TGCAGTGCTAGTGCAGGGGGGAACACTGAAGCTTTCTTT.